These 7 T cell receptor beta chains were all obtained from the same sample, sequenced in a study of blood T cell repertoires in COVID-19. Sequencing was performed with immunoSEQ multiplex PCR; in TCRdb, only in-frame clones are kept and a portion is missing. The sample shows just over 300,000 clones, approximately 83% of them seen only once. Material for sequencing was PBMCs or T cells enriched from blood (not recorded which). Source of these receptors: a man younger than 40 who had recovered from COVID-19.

The CDR3 DNA follows: TGTGCCAGCAGGGGTGGACGGGACTACACAGATACGCAGTATTTT. It is translated as CASRGGRDYTDTQYF. This chain joins TRBV7-2 and TRBJ2-3, with TRBD2 matching over 7 bases. Losses at the gene ends were 6 bases for V and 2 bases for J; bases not matched to a gene: 8. In germline, CDR1 is SGHTA, CDR2 FQGNSA. This CDR3 has 15 residues.

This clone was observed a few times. The CDR3 spells CASSLTRVYEQYF. The DNA for the CDR3 is TGTGCCAGCAGCTTAACTCGAGTCTACGAGCAGTACTTC. This sequence joins TRBV7-2 and TRBJ2-7; no clear D gene. Trimming pared 2 bases from V and 3 bases from J, leaving 8 bases between. Germline CDR1 and CDR2: SGHTA and FQGNSA. This CDR3 is 13 amino acids long. Using reference TRBV7-2 and TRBJ2-7 for the parts outside the CDR3, the full variable domain is GAGVSQSPSNKVTEKGKDVELRCDPISGHTALYWYRQSLGQGLEFLIYFQGNSAPDKSGLPSDRFSAERTGGSVSTLTIQRTQQEDSAVYLCASSLTRVYEQYFGPGTRLTVT.

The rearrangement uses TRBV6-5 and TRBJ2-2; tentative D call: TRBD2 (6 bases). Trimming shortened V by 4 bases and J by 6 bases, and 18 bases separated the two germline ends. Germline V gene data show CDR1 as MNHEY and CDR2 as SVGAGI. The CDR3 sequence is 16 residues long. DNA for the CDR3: TGTGCCAGCAGTTCGGGCGGGATTAAAAGAGCCGGGGAGCTGTTTTTT. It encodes CASSSGGIKRAGELFF.

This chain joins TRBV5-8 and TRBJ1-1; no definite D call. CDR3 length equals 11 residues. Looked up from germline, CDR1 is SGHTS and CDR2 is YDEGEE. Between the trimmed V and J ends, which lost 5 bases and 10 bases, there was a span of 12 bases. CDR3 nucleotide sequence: TGTGCCAGCAGTCGGGAGTACGGAGCTTTCTTT. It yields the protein CASSREYGAFF. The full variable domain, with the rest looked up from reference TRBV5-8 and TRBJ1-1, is EAGVTQSPTHLIKTRGQQATLRCSPISGHTSVYWYQQALGLGLQFLLWYDEGEERNRGNFPPRFSGRQFPNYSSELNVNALELEDSALYLCASSREYGAFFGQGTRLTVV.

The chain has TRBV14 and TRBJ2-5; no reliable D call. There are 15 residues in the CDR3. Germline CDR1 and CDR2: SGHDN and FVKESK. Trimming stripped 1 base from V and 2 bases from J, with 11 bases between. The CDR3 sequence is CASSQAHGPQETQYF. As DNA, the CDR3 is TGTGCCAGCAGCCAAGCGCATGGGCCGCAAGAGACCCAGTACTTC.

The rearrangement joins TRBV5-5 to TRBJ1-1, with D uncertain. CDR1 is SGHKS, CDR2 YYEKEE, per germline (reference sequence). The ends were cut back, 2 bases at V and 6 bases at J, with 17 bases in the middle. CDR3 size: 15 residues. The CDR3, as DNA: TGTGCCAGCAGCTTTTTTCTGTCGTCTAGAGCTGAAGCTTTCTTT. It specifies CASSFFLSSRAEAFF.

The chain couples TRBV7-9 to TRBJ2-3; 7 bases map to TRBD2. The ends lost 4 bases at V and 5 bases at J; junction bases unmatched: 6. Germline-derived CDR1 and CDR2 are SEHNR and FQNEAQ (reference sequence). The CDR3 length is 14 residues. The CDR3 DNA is TGTGCCAGCAGCTCCGGGACTATCGGAGATACGCAGTATTTT. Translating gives CASSSGTIGDTQYF.